The source of this TCR beta chain is a study of cytomegalovirus exposure and HLA in healthy donors. The study, taken as a whole, reports: In a later analysis, HLA-associated beta chains showed higher expansion and lower generation probabilities than comparable chains.

Germline values: CDR1 MNHEY, CDR2 SVGAGI. The trim removed 5 bases at V and 3 bases at J, leaving 6 bases unmatched. The CDR3 extends over 14 amino acids. PCR employed 60 Vbeta and 13 Jbeta primers. Libraries were prepared by immunoSEQ multiplex PCR; TCRdb keeps only in-frame clonotypes and omits some of them. The data show approximately 150,000 clones, with approximately 80% seen just once and 4% to 5.5% held by the top ten. For this clone: Its antigen is not known.

The receptor was derived from a man aged 25-40 years in good health and CMV-seronegative. The chain uses TRBV6-5 and TRBJ1-1, with 7 bases identical to TRBD1. The sample consisted of PBMCs. The CDR3 DNA reads as TGTGCCAGCAGTCCCTTGGACAGGCACACTGAAGCTTTCTTT. As protein: CASSPLDRHTEAFF.